This T cell receptor (beta chain) originates from a study of T cell changes during pregnancy in multiple sclerosis. Generated by immunoSEQ multiplex PCR, the TCRdb table keeps only in-frame clones and is missing some. The sample has some 49,000 clones, roughly nine tenths seen once. V lost 10 bases, J lost 4 bases, and 13 bases lay in between. CDR3 size: 13 residues. Germline CDR1 LNHDA, CDR2 SQIVND (reference sequence). This sequence joins TRBV19 and TRBJ2-2; D unclear. This TCR came from a female donor in good health, enrolled as a control in a pregnancy study. The input for sequencing was CD4+ T cells from peripheral blood mononuclear cells, taken in the second trimester of pregnancy. DNA of the CDR3: TGTGCCATTCGCAATGTCGGCACCGGGGAGCTGTTTTTT. Amino acid sequence: CAIRNVGTGELFF.